This T cell receptor (beta chain) was captured in a study of blood T cell repertoires in COVID-19. On the study more broadly: Researchers got acute and convalescent COVID-19 samples from the United States, Italy and Spain.

The method was immunoSEQ multiplex PCR; TCRdb's version includes in-frame clones alone and lacks a portion of them. The table lists about 270,000 clones, around 93% of them singletons. Enrollees, roughly 18 to 95 years old, lived in about two dozen US areas. Cohorts were assigned according to the clinical history that participants reported. The V and J ends lost 0 bases and 6 bases, in that order; junction bases with no gene match: 5. In germline, CDR1 is SGHDN, CDR2 FVKESK. This CDR3 has 15 residues. This sequence was found in a man aged 40-55 years who had been exposed to COVID-19. The genes are TRBV14 and TRBJ2-3; TRBD2 matches at 8 bases. The specimen was PBMCs or T cells enriched from blood (not recorded which). The CDR3 sequence: CASSQDSGTVDTQYF. The CDR3 bases are TGTGCCAGCAGCCAAGATAGCGGGACCGTGGATACGCAGTATTTT.